One sample yielded the 30 T cell receptor beta chains listed below, sequenced in a study of cytomegalovirus exposure and HLA in healthy donors. Primers: 60 Vbeta forward and 13 Jbeta reverse. Data came from immunoSEQ multiplex PCR; TCRdb stores just in-frame clones and leaves some out. This sample has over 85,000 clones, with around 57% found just once. Sample: PBMCs. The receptor set was obtained from a human donor in good health.

This clone was found once. The chain couples TRBV7-9 to TRBJ1-1; D unresolved. CDR3 length: 12 residues. V lost 5 bases, J lost 10 bases, and 14 bases lay in between. The germline gives CDR1 SEHNR, CDR2 FQNEAQ (reference sequence). In DNA, the CDR3 is TGTGCCAGCAGCCAGACCACGGGAAGAGCTTTCTTT. Translated, it gives CASSQTTGRAFF.

V and J are TRBV11-2 and TRBJ1-2, with 8 positions matching TRBD1. This CDR3 contains 15 residues. Trimming cost V 6 bases and J 8 bases; bases outside gene matches: 14. The germline V gene has CDR1 SGHAT and CDR2 FQNNGV. The CDR3: CASSFNQGAQGGYTF. The CDR3 coding sequence is TGTGCCAGCAGTTTCAATCAGGGGGCGCAAGGCGGCTACACCTTC.

This CDR3 reads CASGLGTANEKLFF. The CDR3 DNA reads TGTGCTAGTGGTTTAGGGACAGCTAATGAAAAACTGTTTTTT. The V call is TRBV12-5, the J call TRBJ1-4; 7 bases map to TRBD1. CDR1 and CDR2 (germline): LGHNT, FRNRAP. The J segment lost 3 bases and the V segment lost 3 bases, leaving 1 base of the junction unmatched. This CDR3 comprises 14 residues.

The V gene is TRBV9, the J gene TRBJ2-1; perhaps TRBD2 as D (6 bases). Between the trimmed V and J ends, which lost 0 bases and 2 bases, there was a span of 9 bases. The CDR3 runs 15 residues. Germline V gene data show CDR1 as SGDLS and CDR2 as YYNGEE. Written as DNA, the CDR3 is TGTGCCAGCAGCGTAGGGAGGGCCCCCTACAATGAGCAGTTCTTC. It encodes CASSVGRAPYNEQFF.

This clone was observed a few times. The rearrangement uses TRBV2 and TRBJ2-1, with a weak D call TRBD2 (6 bases). The V end was cut by 2 bases, the J end by 2 bases, with 10 bases between. This CDR3 spans 15 amino acids. The germline gives CDR1 SNHLY, CDR2 FYNNEI. CDR3 loop: CASSELDYTYNEQFF. CDR3 coding DNA: TGTGCCAGCAGTGAATTGGACTATACCTACAATGAGCAGTTCTTC.

In its sample, this clone was seen a few times. The chain links TRBV5-4 to TRBJ2-5; TRBD2 matches at 13 bases. The CDR3 runs to 17 residues. Per the germline V gene, CDR1 is SGHNT and CDR2 is YYREEE (reference sequence). Unmatched junction bases numbered 10, after V lost 4 bases and J lost 4 bases. The CDR3 spells CASSETTSGRAGETQYF. CDR3 DNA: TGTGCCAGCAGCGAGACTACTAGCGGGAGGGCCGGAGAGACCCAGTACTTC.

V gene TRBV29-1 combines with J gene TRBJ2-3; 7 positions agree with TRBD1. Germline trimming cut 6 bases from V and 1 base from J; bases unmatched to any gene: 7. Per the germline V gene, CDR1 is SQVTM and CDR2 is ANQGSEA. The CDR3 runs to 14 residues. The CDR3 sequence: CSVVGGGRTDTQYF. CDR3 sequence (DNA): TGCAGCGTCGTAGGGGGCGGCCGCACAGATACGCAGTATTTT.

The V call is TRBV7-9, the J call TRBJ1-5, with a possible D match to TRBD1 (6 bases). V shed 5 bases and J shed 15 bases, with 20 bases lying between them. This CDR3 has 13 residues. In germline, CDR1 is SEHNR, CDR2 FQNEAQ (reference sequence). The CDR3 region is CASSLESRGSLHF. For the CDR3, the DNA is TGTGCCAGCAGCCTGGAGAGCAGGGGATCTCTGCATTTT. Full variable domain (outside the CDR3, taken from reference TRBV7-9 and TRBJ1-5): DTGVSQNPRHKITKRGQNVTFRCDPISEHNRLYWYRQTLGQGPEFLTYFQNEAQLEKSRLLSDRFSAERPKGSFSTLEIQRTEQGDSAMYLCASSLESRGSLHFGDGTRLSIL.

The chain recombines TRBV5-4 with TRBJ1-3; no reliable D call. This CDR3 spans 14 amino acids. The germline gives CDR1 SGHNT, CDR2 YYREEE (reference sequence). The V gene lost 0 bases and the J gene lost 4 bases, with 8 bases spanning the gap. The CDR3 loop reads CASSLGLEGNTIYF. The CDR3 coding sequence is TGTGCCAGCAGCTTGGGGCTGGAGGGAAACACCATATATTTT.

V is TRBV7-9 and J is TRBJ2-7; D is unclear. This CDR3 has 12 residues. V lost 5 bases and J 7 bases, leaving 12 bases between the germline ends. Germline V gives CDR1 SEHNR, CDR2 FQNEAQ (reference sequence). CDR3 bases: TGTGCCAGCAGCCCGCCCGACATAGAGCAGTACTTC. Amino acid sequence: CASSPPDIEQYF.

The chain is built from TRBV7-8 and TRBJ2-2; 7 bases fit TRBD2. V lost 3 bases and J lost 5; bases outside the gene matches: 12. The germline V gene has CDR1 SGHVS and CDR2 FQNEAQ. The length of the CDR3 is 17 residues. In nucleotides, the CDR3 is TGTGCCAGCAGCTTGGGTGGGGGAGGGCCGAGAACCGGGGAGCTGTTTTTT. The encoded protein is CASSLGGGGPRTGELFF. Together with reference TRBV7-8 and TRBJ2-2, the CDR3 gives the full variable domain: GAGVSQSPRYKVAKRGQDVALRCDPISGHVSLFWYQQALGQGPEFLTYFQNEAQLDKSGLPSDRFFAERPEGSVSTLKIQRTQQEDSAVYLCASSLGGGGPRTGELFFGEGSRLTVL.

V gene TRBV30 combines with J gene TRBJ1-6, with no clear D. Germline CDR1 is GTSNPN and CDR2 is SVGIG (reference sequence). This CDR3 has 15 residues. Deletions cut 2 bases from V and 0 bases from J, with 8 bases between. The CDR3 loop reads CAWSLVSSYNSPLHF. The CDR3 nucleotides read TGTGCCTGGAGTTTGGTGAGCTCCTATAATTCACCCCTCCACTTT.

This chain joins TRBV10-2 and TRBJ2-5; weak D call: TRBD2 (8 bases). The closer fit of TRBJ2-7 to the DNA end suggests the J call may be wrong. Germline CDR1 is WSHSY and CDR2 is SAAADI. The CDR3 is 16 residues long. CDR3 in DNA: TGCGCCAGCAGCATCCAGGGGGTGAGCGGGAGAGGCGAGCAGTACTTC. Its translation is CASSIQGVSGRGEQYF.

This chain connects TRBV27 to TRBJ1-2; tentative D call: TRBD1 (6 bases). Deletions cut 8 bases from V and 8 bases from J, with 15 bases between. The CDR3 consists of 12 residues. The germline gives CDR1 MNHEY, CDR2 SMNVEV (reference sequence). CDR3 sequence: CASHTPGVGYTF. In DNA, the CDR3 is TGTGCCAGCCATACTCCAGGGGTCGGCTACACCTTC.

The chain recombines TRBV6-4 with TRBJ2-1, with TRBD1 identical over 9 bases. Germline V gene sequence: CDR1 MRHNA, CDR2 SNTAGT. With 2 bases clipped from V and 7 bases from J, the junction kept 9 bases outside the gene matches. The CDR3 totals 16 residues. This chain's CDR3 is CASSDGAGQGFNEQFF. DNA for the CDR3: TGTGCCAGCAGTGACGGAGCGGGACAGGGTTTTAATGAGCAGTTCTTC.

The genes are TRBV29-1 and TRBJ2-3; 9 bases line up with TRBD1. The J segment lost 3 bases and the V segment lost 6 bases, leaving 7 bases of the junction unmatched. The CDR3 is made up of 14 amino acids. In germline, CDR1 is SQVTM, CDR2 ANQGSEA. The CDR3 DNA follows: TGCAGCGTAACACAGGGGGCTTGGACAGATACGCAGTATTTT. Its translation: CSVTQGAWTDTQYF.

This chain joins TRBV2 and TRBJ2-2; perhaps TRBD1 as D (5 bases). With 3 bases removed from V and 4 bases from J, the gap between germline ends came to 9 bases. Germline lookup yields CDR1 SNHLY and CDR2 FYNNEI. This CDR3 spans 14 amino acids. The CDR3, as DNA: TGTGCCAGCAGTGACAGGGTAGGCACCGGGGAGCTGTTTTTT. This translates into CASSDRVGTGELFF. The full variable domain, its missing parts supplied by reference TRBV2 and TRBJ2-2, is EPEVTQTPSHQVTQMGQEVILRCVPISNHLYFYWYRQILGQKVEFLVSFYNNEISEKSEIFDDQFSVERPDGSNFTLKIRSTKLEDSAMYFCASSDRVGTGELFFGEGSRLTVL.

V is TRBV7-9 and J is TRBJ1-1, with D tentatively TRBD1 (5 bases). In germline, CDR1 is SEHNR, CDR2 FQNEAQ (reference sequence). The CDR3 is made up of 12 amino acids. Written as DNA, the CDR3 is TGTCGAACCGGCGGGACGAACACTGAAGCTTTCTTT. Its protein is CRTGGTNTEAFF.

This clone was found a few times. This sequence joins TRBV5-1 and TRBJ2-7; D may be TRBD1 (6 bases). V shed 0 bases and J shed 2 bases, with 15 bases lying between them. CDR3 length: 16 amino acids. Germline lookup yields CDR1 SGHRS and CDR2 YFSETQ. The CDR3 spells CASSLAGQGNTYEQYF. The DNA of the CDR3 is TGCGCCAGCAGCTTGGCCGGGCAGGGGAACACCTACGAGCAGTACTTC. The variable domain in full, with the rest retrieved from reference TRBV5-1 and TRBJ2-7, is KAGVTQTPRYLIKTRGQQVTLSCSPISGHRSVSWYQQTPGQGLQFLFEYFSETQRNKGNFPGRFSGRQFSNSRSEMNVSTLELGDSALYLCASSLAGQGNTYEQYFGPGTRLTVT.

The chain has TRBV4-1 and TRBJ2-7; D call uncertain. Germline V CDR1 and CDR2: MGHRA, YSYEKL. V lost 0 bases and J 4 bases, leaving 7 bases between the germline ends. The length of the CDR3 is 13 residues. The CDR3 sequence: CASSQEHAYEQYF. The CDR3 DNA is TGCGCCAGCAGCCAAGAACATGCTTACGAGCAGTACTTC.

V gene TRBV7-9 combines with J gene TRBJ1-1, with D perhaps TRBD1 (5 bases). The V gene lost 3 bases and the J gene lost 7 bases, with 6 bases spanning the gap. CDR1 is SEHNR and CDR2 is FQNEAQ in the germline V gene (reference sequence). This CDR3 region has 11 residues. CDR3 residues: CASSLTVEAFF. The CDR3 DNA sequence: TGTGCCAGCAGCTTGACAGTTGAAGCTTTCTTT.

This chain joins TRBV27 and TRBJ2-7, with D unresolved. The CDR3 sequence is 15 residues long. V shed 4 bases and J shed 2 bases, with 15 bases lying between them. Germline V lookup: CDR1 MNHEY, CDR2 SMNVEV (reference sequence). Written as DNA, the CDR3 is TGTGCCAGCAGTTCCATCGGCAGACTGGCCTACGAGCAGTACTTC. Translation: CASSSIGRLAYEQYF.

The genes are TRBV6-6 and TRBJ2-2; D is perhaps TRBD2 (6 bases). Looked up from germline, CDR1 is MNHNY and CDR2 is SVGAGI (reference sequence). The CDR3 is 16 amino acids. Deletions cut 4 bases from V and 5 bases from J, with 17 bases between. This CDR3 is CASSFSPGGLTGELFF. In DNA, the CDR3 is TGTGCCAGCAGTTTCTCCCCTGGCGGACTAACCGGGGAGCTGTTTTTT.

The chain joins TRBV11-3 to TRBJ2-7; D might be TRBD2 (5 bases). The CDR3 runs 10 residues. Germline CDR1 is SGHNT and CDR2 is YENEEA. In nucleotides, the CDR3 is TGTATGAGCCCCGCGGGCGAGCAGTACTTC. The encoded protein is CMSPAGEQYF.

The chain recombines TRBV6-1 with TRBJ2-7; 7 nucleotides align to TRBD1. The CDR3 spans 15 residues. The V and J ends lost 6 bases and 0 bases, in that order; junction bases with no gene match: 8. Germline V CDR1 and CDR2: MNHNS, SASEGT. CDR3 sequence: CASRDDRAVSYEQYF. CDR3 in DNA: TGTGCCAGCAGAGACGACAGGGCTGTCTCCTACGAGCAGTACTTC.

This clone was counted between two and nine times. This chain joins TRBV6-5 and TRBJ2-7; perhaps TRBD2 as D (5 bases). Trimming removed 6 bases from V and 4 bases from J, with 16 bases in between. The CDR3 runs 14 residues. Germline V gives CDR1 MNHEY, CDR2 SVGAGI. The CDR3 DNA sequence: TGTGCCAGCAGCACGGACGGACTCCCTTACGAGCAGTACTTC. Residues: CASSTDGLPYEQYF.

The chain couples TRBV29-1 to TRBJ2-7; 14 nucleotides agree with TRBD2. The CDR3 is 13 amino acids. Trimming at V came to 4 bases and at J to 5 bases, leaving 1 base not matched to a gene. CDR1 SQVTM and CDR2 ANQGSEA come from the germline V gene. The CDR3 DNA sequence: TGCAGCGTTGGACTAGCGGGAGGGGACGAGCAGTACTTC. Translation gives CSVGLAGGDEQYF.

This chain connects TRBV6-5 to TRBJ2-1, with 8 bases matching TRBD2. Germline CDR1 is MNHEY and CDR2 is SVGAGI. V shed 4 bases, J shed 4 bases, and the junction held 6 bases outside the gene matches. CDR3 length: 15 residues. This CDR3 reads CASSSSSGLYNEQFF. The CDR3 DNA sequence: TGTGCCAGCAGTTCGTCTAGCGGGCTATACAATGAGCAGTTCTTC.

The chain is built from TRBV11-2 and TRBJ1-3; D unresolved. CDR1 and CDR2 (germline): SGHAT, FQNNGV. The CDR3 loop spans 15 amino acids. V dropped 2 bases and J dropped 0 bases, with 8 bases sitting between them. The CDR3 bases are TGTGCCAGCAGCTTACAACGGGGCTCTGGAAACACCATATATTTT. This sequence encodes CASSLQRGSGNTIYF.

The chain recombines TRBV7-9 with TRBJ1-2; no definite D call. Between the trimmed V and J ends, which lost 4 bases and 4 bases, there was a span of 10 bases. The CDR3 is 13 residues long. Germline lookup yields CDR1 SEHNR and CDR2 FQNEAQ (reference sequence). CDR3 nucleotide sequence: TGTGCCAGCAGCTCCGAGGGCCTCTATGGCTACACCTTC. This translates into CASSSEGLYGYTF.